This T cell receptor (beta chain) was recovered during a study of blood T cells in healthy people across ages (dated by TCRdb to between 2015 and 2016). About the full investigation: In model experiments, template switching captured about one uniquely barcoded TCR beta cDNA molecule for every two T cells. The study measured age-related changes in TCR beta repertoire diversity using deep sequencing normalized with unique cDNA molecular identifiers. The donors were split into four age groups: young (average around 15 years), middle-aged (39), aged (more than 55) and long-lived (roughly 77). Donors of different ages were randomly distributed across sequencing lanes to avoid experimental bias. The study analyzed two additional independent replicas of 1 million unique cDNA reads from the same blood draw for two donors, one aged 18 to 29 and one aged 80 or older.

The donors were roughly 38 Caucasian individuals from Russia, aged 6 to 90 years, who were systemically healthy. Each donor gave about 9.8 milliliters of peripheral blood, drawn into EDTA-treated Vacutainer tubes. Ficoll-Paque density-gradient centrifugation was used to isolate PBMCs, with at least 6.5 million per sample. Trizol reagent was used to extract total RNA from PBMCs, with at least 5.5 micrograms per sample. Naive CD45RAhigh/CD27high T cell percentages were measured by flow cytometry on a PBMC aliquot from every donor. The library was built by means of 5' RACE. The listed sequencing device is Illumina HiSeq 2500. A second PCR of about 7 to 12 cycles was run with a J-beta primer mix and a sample-barcoded 5' primer. Each TCR beta cDNA molecule received a unique molecular identifier from a template-switch 5' adaptor carrying 12 random nucleotides. At least 2.5 million CDR3-containing paired-end reads were obtained from each sample. First-strand cDNA synthesis was performed from all RNA using the Mint cDNA synthesis kit, with priming by a TRBC-specific oligonucleotide. Following uracil-DNA glycosylase treatment, a first 18-cycle PCR with universal primers M1SS and BC2_uni_R was performed on all cDNA. The paper's processing steps were these. For normalization, 1 million high-quality reads were randomly selected from each sample, with every read carrying a distinct molecular identifier. Reads sharing molecular identifiers were discarded rather than binned into consensus sequences. MiTCR, with a Q25 quality threshold and the strictest error-elimination algorithm, was used for CDR3 identification, clonotype clustering and error correction. A nonparametric unseen species model with Euler transformation was used to estimate lower-bound total TCR beta diversity. The public reads were quality trimmed at Q25 with fastp and then assembled into clones with MiXCR by TCRdb, keeping productive beta chains. Every distinct CDR3 protein forms one entry, paired with its most common genes and DNA. The V and J calls reflect TCRdb's pipeline rather than the authors' work. Within this sample are about 970,000 distinct CDR3 sequences, with approximately 50% of them counted one time only. The ten largest account for around 21% of the sample.

The paper's findings and limits, for the study overall: Compared with the aged group, the long-lived group had more naive CD4+ T cells, fewer expanded clones and increased TCR diversity, suggesting age selection. Bulk unsorted PBMC profiling prevented conclusive comparison of naive and antigen-experienced compartments. The percentage of naive T cells measured by flow cytometry correlated strongly with observed TCR beta diversity. Estimates of total diversity from one million sequenced T cells were regarded as lower bounds and underestimates. Observed TCR beta diversity per million T cells fell roughly linearly with age, and a significant reduction was already apparent by age about 38. Because the CMV infection status of the donors was unknown, age-related changes in expanded clonotypes may potentially have been confounded.

Looking up the germline V gene (reference sequence) yields CDR1 DFQATT and CDR2 SNEGSKA. The CDR3 contains 11 residues, cysteine and phenylalanine counted. Only the CDR3 DNA stays, 33 bases, in frame from base 1. Germline trimming amounts to 7 bases on V and 5 bases on J, with 4 as the count of junction bases outside the gene matches. This clonotype was counted only a few times. Its recognized antigen is unknown. Per-base quality was not reported, and no clone a single base away is much larger than it. The sample taken for sequencing was blood. This chain is built from TRBV20-1 and TRBJ2-5; 7 bases in between match TRBD1. The receptor was derived from an older woman in good health. CDR3 region: CSGGTAETQYF. The DNA sequence reads TGCAGTGGGGGGACAGCGGAGACCCAGTACTTC.